These 4 T cell receptor beta chains originate from one sample sequenced in a study of blood T cell repertoires in COVID-19 (dated by TCRdb to 2019 to 2021). The protocol used for the library was the immunoSEQ multiplex PCR assay. Not all clones reach the TCRdb copy of this immuneACCESS table, which keeps in-frame sequences only. Checked studies attribute under half of the gap to unresolved V genes and leave the rest unexplained. The sample table contains over 100,000 clones; only one count was recorded for about 89% of them. Of the sample, more than 9.5% is held by the ten largest clones. Sequenced input: peripheral blood. These receptors all stem from a woman in her 70s with COVID-19, enrolled during active disease.

V usage is TRBV2 and J usage is TRBJ2-7; 8 bases are a match to TRBD1. V lost 4 bases, J lost 5 bases, and 4 bases stayed unmatched. The length of the CDR3 is 13 residues. CDR1 is SNHLY and CDR2 is FYNNEI in the germline V gene. The CDR3 nucleotides read TGTGCCAGCAGTGGACAGGGGATTAACGAGCAGTACTTC. Protein sequence: CASSGQGINEQYF.

This chain uses TRBV7-8 with TRBJ1-5; 7 nucleotides agree with TRBD1. Germline V lookup: CDR1 SGHVS, CDR2 FQNEAQ. The CDR3 has 20 amino acids. Trimming at V came to 2 bases and at J to 6 bases, leaving 22 bases not matched to a gene. CDR3 coding DNA: TGTGCCAGCAGCTTACGTCAGCCAGGGGCAGGGGGACTCCGGACTCAGCCCCAGCATTTT. This encodes CASSLRQPGAGGLRTQPQHF. The complete variable domain, with remaining parts taken from reference TRBV7-8 and TRBJ1-5, reads GAGVSQSPRYKVAKRGQDVALRCDPISGHVSLFWYQQALGQGPEFLTYFQNEAQLDKSGLPSDRFFAERPEGSVSTLKIQRTQQEDSAVYLCASSLRQPGAGGLRTQPQHFGDGTRLSIL.

This clone was found a few times. The V call is TRBV18, the J call TRBJ1-1; the D is unclear. Germline lookup yields CDR1 KGHSH and CDR2 LQKENI. CDR3 length: 13 residues. With 3 bases removed from V and 1 base from J, the gap between germline ends came to 6 bases. The CDR3 bases are TGTGCCAGCTCACCCACTGCGAACACTGAAGCTTTCTTT. It is translated as CASSPTANTEAFF.

The V call is TRBV27, the J call TRBJ2-5; 10 bases map to TRBD2. Trimming cost V 1 base and J 5 bases; bases outside gene matches: 10. Per germline, CDR1 MNHEY and CDR2 SMNVEV (reference sequence). The CDR3 covers 17 residues. The CDR3 protein is CASSLLASGGRRETQYF. CDR3 in DNA: TGTGCCAGCAGTTTATTGGCTAGCGGGGGACGTAGGGAGACCCAGTACTTC.